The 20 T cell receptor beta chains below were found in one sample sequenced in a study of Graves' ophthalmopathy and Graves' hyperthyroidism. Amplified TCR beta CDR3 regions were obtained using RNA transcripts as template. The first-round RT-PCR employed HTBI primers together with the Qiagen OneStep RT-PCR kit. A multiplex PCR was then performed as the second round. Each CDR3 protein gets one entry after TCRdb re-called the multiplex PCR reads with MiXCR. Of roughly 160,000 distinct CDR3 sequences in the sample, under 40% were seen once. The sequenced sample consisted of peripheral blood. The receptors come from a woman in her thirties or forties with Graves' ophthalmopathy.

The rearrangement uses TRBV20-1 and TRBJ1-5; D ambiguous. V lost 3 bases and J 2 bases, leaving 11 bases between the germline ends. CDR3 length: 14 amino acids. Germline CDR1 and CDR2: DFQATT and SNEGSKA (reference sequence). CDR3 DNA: TGCAGTGCTAGGCGGACGGATCGCAATCAGCCCCAGCATTTT. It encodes CSARRTDRNQPQHF.

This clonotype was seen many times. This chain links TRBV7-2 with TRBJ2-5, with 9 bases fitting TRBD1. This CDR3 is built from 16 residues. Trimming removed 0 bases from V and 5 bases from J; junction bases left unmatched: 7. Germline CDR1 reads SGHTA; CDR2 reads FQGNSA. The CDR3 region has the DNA TGTGCCAGCAGCTTAGCGGGACAGGGAGGTTGGGAGACCCAGTACTTC. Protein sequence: CASSLAGQGGWETQYF.

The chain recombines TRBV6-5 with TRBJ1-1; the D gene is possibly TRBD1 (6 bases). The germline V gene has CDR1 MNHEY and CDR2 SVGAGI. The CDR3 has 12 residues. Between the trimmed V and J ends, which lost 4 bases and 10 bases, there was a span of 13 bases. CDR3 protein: CASSSQGIGAFF. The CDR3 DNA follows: TGTGCCAGCAGTTCCCAGGGGATAGGAGCTTTCTTT.

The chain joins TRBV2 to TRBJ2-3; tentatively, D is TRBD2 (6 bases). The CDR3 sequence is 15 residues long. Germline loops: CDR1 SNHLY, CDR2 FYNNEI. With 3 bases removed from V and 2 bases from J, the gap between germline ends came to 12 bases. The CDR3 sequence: CASSEGEVPTDTQYF. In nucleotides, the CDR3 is TGTGCCAGCAGTGAGGGGGAGGTCCCCACAGATACGCAGTATTTT.

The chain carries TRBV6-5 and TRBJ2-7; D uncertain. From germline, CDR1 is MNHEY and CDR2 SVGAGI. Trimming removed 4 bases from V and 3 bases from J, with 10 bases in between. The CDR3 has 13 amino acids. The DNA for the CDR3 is TGTGCCAGCAGTTCCAGTCACCACTACGAGCAGTACTTC. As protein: CASSSSHHYEQYF.

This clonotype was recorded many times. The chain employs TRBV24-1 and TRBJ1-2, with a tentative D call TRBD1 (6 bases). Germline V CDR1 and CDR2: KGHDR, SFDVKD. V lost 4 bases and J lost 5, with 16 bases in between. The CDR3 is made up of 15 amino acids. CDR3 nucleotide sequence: TGTGCCACCAGTGAAAGCAGGGGCGATTGGTATGGCTACACCTTC. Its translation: CATSESRGDWYGYTF.

The CDR3 protein is CASSWAGRRQETQYF. CDR3 nucleotide sequence: TGTGCCAGCAGTTGGGCGGGGCGGCGGCAAGAGACCCAGTACTTC. The genes are TRBV12-3 or TRBV12-4 and TRBJ2-5; maybe TRBD2 (6 bases). Trimming took 4 bases from V and 2 from J, leaving 14 bases between them. This CDR3 contains 15 residues.

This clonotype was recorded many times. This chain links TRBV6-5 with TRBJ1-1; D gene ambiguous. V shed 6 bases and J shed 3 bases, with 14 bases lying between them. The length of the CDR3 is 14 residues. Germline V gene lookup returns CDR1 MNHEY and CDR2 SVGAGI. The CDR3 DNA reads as TGTGCCAGCAGCGTTGGAGTTGCAGACACTGAAGCTTTCTTT. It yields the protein CASSVGVADTEAFF.

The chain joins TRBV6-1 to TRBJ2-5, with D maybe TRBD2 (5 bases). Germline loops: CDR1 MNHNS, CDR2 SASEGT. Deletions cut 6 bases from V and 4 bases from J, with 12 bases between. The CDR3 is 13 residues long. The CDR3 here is CASRMPGGETQYF. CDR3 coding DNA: TGTGCCAGCAGGATGCCAGGAGGAGAGACCCAGTACTTC.

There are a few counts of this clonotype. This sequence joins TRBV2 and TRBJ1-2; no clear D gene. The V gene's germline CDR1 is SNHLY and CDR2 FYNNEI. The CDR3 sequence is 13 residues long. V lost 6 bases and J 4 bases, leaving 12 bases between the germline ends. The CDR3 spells CASSPDLSYGYTF. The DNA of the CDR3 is TGTGCCAGCAGCCCGGACCTTAGCTATGGCTACACCTTC.

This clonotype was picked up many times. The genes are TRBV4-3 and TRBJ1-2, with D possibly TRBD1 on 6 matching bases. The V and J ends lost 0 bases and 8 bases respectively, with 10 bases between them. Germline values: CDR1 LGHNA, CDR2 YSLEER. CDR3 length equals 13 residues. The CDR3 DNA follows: TGCGCCAGCAGCCAAGATACAGGGAGCGGCTACACCTTC. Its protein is CASSQDTGSGYTF.

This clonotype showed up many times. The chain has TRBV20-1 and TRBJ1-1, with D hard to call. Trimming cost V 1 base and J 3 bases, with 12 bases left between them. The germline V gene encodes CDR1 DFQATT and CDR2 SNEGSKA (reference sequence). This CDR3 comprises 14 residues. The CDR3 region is CSARGIKGDTEAFF. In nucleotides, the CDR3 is TGCAGTGCTAGAGGGATTAAGGGTGACACTGAAGCTTTCTTT.

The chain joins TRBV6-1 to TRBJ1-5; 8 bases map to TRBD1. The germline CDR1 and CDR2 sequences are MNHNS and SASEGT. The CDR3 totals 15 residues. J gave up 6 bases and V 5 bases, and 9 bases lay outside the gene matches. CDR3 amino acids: CASSLDRGGVQPQHF. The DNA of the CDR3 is TGTGCCAGCAGTCTTGACAGGGGAGGGGTTCAGCCCCAGCATTTT.

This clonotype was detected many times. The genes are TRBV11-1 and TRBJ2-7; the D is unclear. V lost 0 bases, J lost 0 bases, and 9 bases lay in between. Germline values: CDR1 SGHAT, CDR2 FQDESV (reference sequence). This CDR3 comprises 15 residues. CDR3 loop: CASSLALASSYEQYF. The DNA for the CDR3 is TGTGCCAGCAGCTTAGCGCTGGCAAGCTCCTACGAGCAGTACTTC.

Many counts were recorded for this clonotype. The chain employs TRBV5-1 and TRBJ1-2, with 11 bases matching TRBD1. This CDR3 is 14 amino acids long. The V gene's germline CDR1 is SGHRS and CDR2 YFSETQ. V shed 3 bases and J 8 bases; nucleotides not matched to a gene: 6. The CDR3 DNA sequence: TGCGCCAGCAGCTGGACAGGGGGCCTTGAGGGCTACACCTTC. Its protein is CASSWTGGLEGYTF.

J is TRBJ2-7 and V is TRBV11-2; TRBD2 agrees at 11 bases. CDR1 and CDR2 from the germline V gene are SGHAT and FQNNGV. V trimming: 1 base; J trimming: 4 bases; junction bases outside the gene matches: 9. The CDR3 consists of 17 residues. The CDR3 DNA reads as TGTGCCAGCAGCTTAGTCTATCACGGACTAGCGGGTTACGAGCAGTACTTC. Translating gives CASSLVYHGLAGYEQYF.

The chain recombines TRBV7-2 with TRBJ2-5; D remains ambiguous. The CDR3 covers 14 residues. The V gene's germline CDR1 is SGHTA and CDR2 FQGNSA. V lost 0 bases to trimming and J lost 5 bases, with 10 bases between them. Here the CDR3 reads CASSLARPPETQYF. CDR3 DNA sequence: TGTGCCAGCAGCTTAGCGAGGCCCCCGGAGACCCAGTACTTC. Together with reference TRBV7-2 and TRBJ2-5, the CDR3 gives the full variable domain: GAGVSQSPSNKVTEKGKDVELRCDPISGHTALYWYRQSLGQGLEFLIYFQGNSAPDKSGLPSDRFSAERTGGSVSTLTIQRTQQEDSAVYLCASSLARPPETQYFGPGTRLLVL.

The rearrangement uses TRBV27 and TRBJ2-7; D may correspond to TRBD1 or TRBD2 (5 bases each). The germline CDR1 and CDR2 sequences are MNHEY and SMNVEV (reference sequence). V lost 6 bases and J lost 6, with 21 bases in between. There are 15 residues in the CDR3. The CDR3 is CASSPSVVPGGEQYF. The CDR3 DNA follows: TGTGCCAGCAGCCCCTCTGTCGTTCCTGGGGGCGAGCAGTACTTC.

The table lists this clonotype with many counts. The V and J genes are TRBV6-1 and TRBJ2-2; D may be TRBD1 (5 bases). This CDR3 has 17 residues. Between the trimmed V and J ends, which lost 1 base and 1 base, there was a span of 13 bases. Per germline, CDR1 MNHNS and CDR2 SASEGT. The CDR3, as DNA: TGTGCCAGCAGTGAAGATATCAGGGCCCTGAACACCGGGGAGCTGTTTTTT. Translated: CASSEDIRALNTGELFF.

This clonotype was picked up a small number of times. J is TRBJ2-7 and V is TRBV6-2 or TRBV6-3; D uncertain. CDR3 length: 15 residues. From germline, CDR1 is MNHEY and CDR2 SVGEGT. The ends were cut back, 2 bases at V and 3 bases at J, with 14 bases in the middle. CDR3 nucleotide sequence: TGTGCCAGCAGTTACCGGCGGCTAGGCGACTACGAGCAGTACTTC. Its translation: CASSYRRLGDYEQYF.